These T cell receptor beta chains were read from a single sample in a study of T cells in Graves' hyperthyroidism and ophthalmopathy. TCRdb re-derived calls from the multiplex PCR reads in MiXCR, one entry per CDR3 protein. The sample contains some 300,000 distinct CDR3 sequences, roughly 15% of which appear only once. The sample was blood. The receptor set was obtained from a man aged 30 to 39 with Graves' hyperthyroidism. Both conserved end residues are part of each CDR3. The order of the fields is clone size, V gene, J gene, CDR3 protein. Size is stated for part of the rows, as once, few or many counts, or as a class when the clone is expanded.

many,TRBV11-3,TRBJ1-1,CASSLDLLLPQPGRGNTEAFF
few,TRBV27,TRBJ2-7,CASGKTGPPSYEQYF
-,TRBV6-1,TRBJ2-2,CASSDSTLGGTGELFF
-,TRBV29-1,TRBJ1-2,CSEGTGNYGYTF
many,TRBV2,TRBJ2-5,CASSGDVQTQYF
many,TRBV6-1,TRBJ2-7,CASNLERGPYEQYF
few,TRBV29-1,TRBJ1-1,CSAKTGRTNTEAFF
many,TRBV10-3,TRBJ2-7,CAISESWRQSYEQYF
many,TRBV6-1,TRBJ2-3,CASSRMNADTQYF
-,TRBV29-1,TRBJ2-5,CSHIRGAVGETQYF
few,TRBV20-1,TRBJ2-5,CSARSELALLQETQYF
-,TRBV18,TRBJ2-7,CASSPPGRGNYEQYF
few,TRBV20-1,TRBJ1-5,CSARGVLPSQPQHF
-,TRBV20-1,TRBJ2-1,CSARETSGEQFF
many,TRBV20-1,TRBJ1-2,CSARGVGIKSTF
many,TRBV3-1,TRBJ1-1,CASSQDERWGTEAFF
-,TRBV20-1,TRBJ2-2,CSASPANTGELFF
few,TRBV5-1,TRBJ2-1,CASSEAGQLEQFF
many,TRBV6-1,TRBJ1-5,CASSEGNNQPQHF